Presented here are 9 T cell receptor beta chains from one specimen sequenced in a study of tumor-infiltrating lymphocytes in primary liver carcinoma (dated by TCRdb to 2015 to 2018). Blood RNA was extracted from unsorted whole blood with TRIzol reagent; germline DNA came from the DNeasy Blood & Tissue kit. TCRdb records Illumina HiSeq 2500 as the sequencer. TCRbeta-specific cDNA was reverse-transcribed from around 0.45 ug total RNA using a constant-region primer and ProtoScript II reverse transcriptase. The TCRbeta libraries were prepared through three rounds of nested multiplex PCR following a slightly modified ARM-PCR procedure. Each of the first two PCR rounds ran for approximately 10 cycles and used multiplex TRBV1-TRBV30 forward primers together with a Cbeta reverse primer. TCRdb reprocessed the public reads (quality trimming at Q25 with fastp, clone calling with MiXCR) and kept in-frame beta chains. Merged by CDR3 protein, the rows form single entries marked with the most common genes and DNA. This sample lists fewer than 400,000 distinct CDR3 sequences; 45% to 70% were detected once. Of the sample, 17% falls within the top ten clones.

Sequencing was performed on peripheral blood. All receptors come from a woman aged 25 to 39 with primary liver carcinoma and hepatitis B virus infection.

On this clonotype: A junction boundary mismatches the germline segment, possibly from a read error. CDR3 residues: CAASGSNAGQGDEQFF. In DNA, the CDR3 is TGTGCCGCCAGTGGCTCAAATGCGGGGCAGGGCGATGAGCAGTTCTTC. V is TRBV24-1 and J is TRBJ2-1; a possible D gene is TRBD2 (6 bases). CDR3 length equals 16 residues. The germline V gene has CDR1 KGHDR and CDR2 SFDVKD.

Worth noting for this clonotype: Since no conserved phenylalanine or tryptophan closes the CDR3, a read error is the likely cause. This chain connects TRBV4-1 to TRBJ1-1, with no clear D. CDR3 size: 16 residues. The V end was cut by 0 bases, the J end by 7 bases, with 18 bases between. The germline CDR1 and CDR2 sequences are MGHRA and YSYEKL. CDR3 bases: TGCGCCAGCAGCCAAGATCGTTGGGCACGGGCTATTGAAGCTTTCATT. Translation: CASSQDRWARAIEAFI.

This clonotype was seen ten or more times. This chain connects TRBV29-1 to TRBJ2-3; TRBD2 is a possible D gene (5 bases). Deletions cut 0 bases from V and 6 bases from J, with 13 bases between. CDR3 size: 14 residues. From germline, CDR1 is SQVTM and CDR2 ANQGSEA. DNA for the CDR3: TGCAGCGTTGAAGATAATCGGGGTGAGGATACGCAGTATTTT. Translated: CSVEDNRGEDTQYF.

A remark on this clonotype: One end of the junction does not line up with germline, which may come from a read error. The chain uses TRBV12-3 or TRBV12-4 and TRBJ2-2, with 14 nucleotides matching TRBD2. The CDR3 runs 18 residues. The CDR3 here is CASSFPTSGRADIGELFF. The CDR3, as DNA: TGTGCCAGCAGTTTCCCGACTAGCGGGAGGGCTGACATCGGGGAACTGTTTTTT.

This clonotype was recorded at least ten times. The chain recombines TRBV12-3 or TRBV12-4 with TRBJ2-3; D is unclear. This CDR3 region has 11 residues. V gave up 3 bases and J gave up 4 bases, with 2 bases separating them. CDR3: CASSFSDTQYF. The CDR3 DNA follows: TGTGCCAGCAGTTTTTCAGATACGCAGTATTTT.

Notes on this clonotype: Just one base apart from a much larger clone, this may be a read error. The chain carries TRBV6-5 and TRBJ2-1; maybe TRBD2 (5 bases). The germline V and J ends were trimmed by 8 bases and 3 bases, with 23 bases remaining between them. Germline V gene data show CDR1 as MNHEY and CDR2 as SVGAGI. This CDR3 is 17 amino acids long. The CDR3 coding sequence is TGTGCCAGCGGCGGGTATCTTACGGGGATCCACTACAATGAGCAGTTCTTC. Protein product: CASGGYLTGIHYNEQFF.

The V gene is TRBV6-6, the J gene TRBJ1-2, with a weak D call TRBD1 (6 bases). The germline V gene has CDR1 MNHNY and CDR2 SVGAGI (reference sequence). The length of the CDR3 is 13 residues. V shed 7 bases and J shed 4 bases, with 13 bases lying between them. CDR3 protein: CASNVDRPYGYTF. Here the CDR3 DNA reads TGTGCCAGCAATGTTGACAGGCCCTATGGCTACACCTTC.

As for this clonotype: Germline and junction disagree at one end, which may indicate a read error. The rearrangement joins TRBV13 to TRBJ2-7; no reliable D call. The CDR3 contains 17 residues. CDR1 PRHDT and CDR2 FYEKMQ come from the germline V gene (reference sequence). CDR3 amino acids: CASSRSRSVGSSYEKYF. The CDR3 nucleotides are TGTGCCAGCAGTCGATCCAGGTCGGTCGGTAGTTCCTACGAGAAGTACTTC.

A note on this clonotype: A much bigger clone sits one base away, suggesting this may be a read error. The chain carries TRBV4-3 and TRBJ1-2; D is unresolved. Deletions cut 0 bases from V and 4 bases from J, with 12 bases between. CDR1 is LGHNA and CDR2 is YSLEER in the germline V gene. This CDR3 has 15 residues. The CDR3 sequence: CASSQEGKGIYGYTF. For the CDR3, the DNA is TGCGCCAGCAGCCAAGAGGGCAAGGGAATCTATGGCTACACCTTC.